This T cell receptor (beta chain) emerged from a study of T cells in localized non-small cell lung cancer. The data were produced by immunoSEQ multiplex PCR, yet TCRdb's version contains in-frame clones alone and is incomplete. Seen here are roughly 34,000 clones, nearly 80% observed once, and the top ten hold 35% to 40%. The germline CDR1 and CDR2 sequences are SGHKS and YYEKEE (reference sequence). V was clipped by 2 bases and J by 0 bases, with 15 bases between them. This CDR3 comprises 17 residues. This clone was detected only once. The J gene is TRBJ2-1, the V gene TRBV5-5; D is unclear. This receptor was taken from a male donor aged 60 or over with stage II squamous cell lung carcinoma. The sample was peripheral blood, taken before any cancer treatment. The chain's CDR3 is CASSFLRAASSYNEQFF. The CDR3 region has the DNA TGTGCCAGCAGCTTTTTGCGTGCGGCTAGCTCCTACAATGAGCAGTTCTTC.